Listed below are T cell receptor beta chains from one sample, sequenced in a study of T cell responses to AZD1222 COVID-19 vaccine. Data came from immunoSEQ multiplex PCR; TCRdb stores just in-frame clones and leaves some out. The sample lists 75,000 to 100,000 clones; roughly 88% were seen once. This specimen consisted of peripheral blood, obtained on day 0 of AZD1222 vaccination. The receptors originated from an adult in good health. The CDR3 runs from the conserved cysteine through the conserved F or W. D genes are given only for firm matches. Part of the rows lack a size; the others show once, few, many or a class for expanded clones.

d_call j_call clone_size v_call cdr3_nt cdr3_aa
TRBD2 TRBJ2-3 NA TRBV5-1 TGCGCCAGCAGAATACTAGCGGGAGGAGCAGATACGCAGTATTTT CASRILAGGADTQYF
TRBD1 TRBJ1-5 NA TRBV6-1 TGTGCCAGCAGTGAAGAGACAGGGGGGAATCAGCCCCAGCATTTT CASSEETGGNQPQHF
NA TRBJ2-7 NA TRBV30 TGTGCCTGGACCTCCCCTTCGATTGGGGTCCAAACCTACGAGCAGTACTTC CAWTSPSIGVQTYEQYF
TRBD1 TRBJ1-2 NA TRBV7-9 TGTGCCAGCAGCTCCAACGGACAGGGGCATGGCTACACCTTC CASSSNGQGHGYTF
NA TRBJ2-1 NA TRBV3-1/TRBV3-2 TGTGCCAGCAGCCATACCAGGGCAGCCTACAATGAGCAGTTCTTC CASSHTRAAYNEQFF
TRBD2 TRBJ2-7 NA TRBV2 TGTGCCAGCAGTGAACGAGGGCCTTTTCTAGCGGGGCCTCCCTACGAGCAGTACTTC CASSERGPFLAGPPYEQYF
NA TRBJ1-5 NA TRBV4-1 TGCGCCAGCAGACAAGAAACCCTAAGCAATCAGCCCCAGCATTTT CASRQETLSNQPQHF
TRBD1 TRBJ2-6 NA TRBV2 TGTGCCAGCAGTTCTACAGGGGCAGCTGGGGCCAACGTCCTGACTTTC CASSSTGAAGANVLTF
TRBD2 TRBJ2-3 NA TRBV3-1/TRBV3-2 TGTGCCAGCAGCCAAGCGGGAGGACATTTCACAGATACGCAGTATTTT CASSQAGGHFTDTQYF
NA TRBJ1-5 NA TRBV2 TGTGCCAGCAGCCCCGGACAGTTATATAGCAATCAGCCCCAGCATTTT CASSPGQLYSNQPQHF
NA TRBJ2-6 once TRBV15 TGTGCCACCGTCCCGGGATTCTCTGGGGCCAACGTCCTGACTTTC CATVPGFSGANVLTF
NA TRBJ2-1 NA TRBV5-1 TGCGCCAGCAGCGCCGGGGGCAGCGGCTCCTACAATGAGCAGTTCTTC CASSAGGSGSYNEQFF
TRBD1 TRBJ1-1 NA TRBV5-1 TGCGCCAGCAGCTTGGACGGGGGACAGTTTAAGGCTTTCTTT CASSLDGGQFKAFF
TRBD2 TRBJ2-5 NA TRBV7-9 TGTGCCAGCATCTTATCTGGGACTAGCGGGAGCCGGGAGACCCAGTACTTC CASILSGTSGSRETQYF
NA TRBJ1-4 NA TRBV3-1/TRBV3-2 TGTGCCAGCAGCCGGAGACCGGGACCTTCCGAAAAACTGTTTTTT CASSRRPGPSEKLFF
NA TRBJ1-5 NA TRBV6-2/TRBV6-3 TGTGCCAGCAGTTTGGGAGTGGGTGGCAATCAGCCCCAGCATTTT CASSLGVGGNQPQHF
NA TRBJ1-5 NA TRBV9 TGTGCCAGCAGCCCCCACCCGGGAAACCAGCCCCAGCATTTT CASSPHPGNQPQHF
NA TRBJ1-2 NA TRBV30 TGTGCCTGGAGTTTAAGGTCGGACCTAGGCTACACCTTC CAWSLRSDLGYTF
TRBD2 TRBJ2-3 NA TRBV19 TGTGCCAGTAGTATTCCTGCTGACCCTAGCGGCCCCACAGATACGCAGTATTTT CASSIPADPSGPTDTQYF
TRBD1 TRBJ2-1 NA TRBV18 TGTGCCAGCTCACGGACAGGGGGAGGCGGCTCCTACAATGAGCAGTTCTTC CASSRTGGGGSYNEQFF
TRBD2 TRBJ2-3 NA TRBV19 TGTGCCAGTAGTCCGGGACTAGGCACAGATACGCAGTATTTT CASSPGLGTDTQYF
NA TRBJ1-2 NA TRBV21-1 TGTGCCAGCAGCAAAGGGGCAGAATATGGCTACACCTTC CASSKGAEYGYTF
NA TRBJ2-7 NA TRBV6-5 TGTGCCAGCAGTTACTCCGGGAGCTTTTTCCCATACTTC CASSYSGSFFPYF
TRBD1 TRBJ2-3 NA TRBV28 TGTGCCAGCAGTTTCAACAGGGGTACGGGCACAGATACGCAGTATTTT CASSFNRGTGTDTQYF
NA TRBJ2-2 NA TRBV10-2 TGCGCCAGCAGTTTCGGTTGGGCCGGGGAGCTGTTTTTT CASSFGWAGELFF
NA TRBJ1-1 NA TRBV23-1 TGCGCCAGCACCGACAGAGCGAACACTGAAGCTTTCTTT CASTDRANTEAFF
TRBD2 TRBJ2-7 NA TRBV18 TGTGCCAGCTCCCGGGTAGCGGGAACCTACGAGCAGTACTTC CASSRVAGTYEQYF
TRBD1 TRBJ1-1 once TRBV11-2 TGTGCCAGCAGCTTGCAGGGGGCGCGTGCTTTCTTT CASSLQGARAFF
TRBD1 TRBJ2-1 NA TRBV18 TGTGCCAGCTCACCAGGACAGGGGAACTACAATGAGCAGTTCTTC CASSPGQGNYNEQFF
NA TRBJ1-3 NA TRBV6-2/TRBV6-3 TGTGCCAGCAGTTACTCGCAATCTGGAAACACCATATATTTT CASSYSQSGNTIYF
TRBD1 TRBJ2-3 NA TRBV28 TGTGCCATCCTTGGGGACAGGGTCGGCCCAGATACGCAGTATTTT CAILGDRVGPDTQYF
TRBD2 TRBJ2-7 few TRBV27 TGTGCCAGCAGTTTATCGGGGACTAGCCTGAGGTACGAGCAGTACTTC CASSLSGTSLRYEQYF
NA TRBJ2-7 NA TRBV5-1 TGCGCCAGCAGCTTGGGGGGTAATGGCCTAGCAGAGCAGTACTTC CASSLGGNGLAEQYF
NA TRBJ1-4 NA TRBV19 TGTGCCAGTAATTCCGGATTCGAAAAACTGTTTTTT CASNSGFEKLFF
TRBD1 TRBJ1-3 NA TRBV3-1/TRBV3-2 TGTGCCAGCAGCCAAGATGCCAGGGGGTTTGGAAACACCATATATTTT CASSQDARGFGNTIYF
NA TRBJ1-2 NA TRBV6-1 TGTGCCAGCAGTGACCACAGGGCGTTCTCTGGCTACACCTTC CASSDHRAFSGYTF
NA TRBJ1-5 NA TRBV3-1/TRBV3-2 TGTGCCAGCAGCCAAGCACGGAATCAGCCCCAGCATTTT CASSQARNQPQHF
TRBD1 TRBJ1-6 NA TRBV2 TGTGCCAGCAGTACGACGGACAGGCCCAATTCACCCCTCCACTTT CASSTTDRPNSPLHF
NA TRBJ1-1 NA TRBV3-1/TRBV3-2 TGTGCCAGCAGCACGAGACAGTTGAACACTGAAGCTTTCTTT CASSTRQLNTEAFF
NA TRBJ1-1 NA TRBV7-9 TGTGCCAGCAGCTTAGGGGCTTTGGAAGCTTTCTTT CASSLGALEAFF
TRBD2 TRBJ2-1 once TRBV5-1 TGCGCCAGCAGCTTGGAGGCGGGAGGGTACAATGAGCAGTTCTTC CASSLEAGGYNEQFF
NA TRBJ2-3 NA TRBV14 TGTGCCAGCAGCCAAGATCTACGACATACGCAGTATTTT CASSQDLRHTQYF
NA TRBJ2-7 NA TRBV4-1 TGCGCCAGCAGCCAAGGTAACCGGGGACGCGGGCCTTACGAGCAGTACTTC CASSQGNRGRGPYEQYF
NA TRBJ1-5 NA TRBV27 TGTGCCAGCAGTCCCCGAGGGACTCAGCCCCAGCATTTT CASSPRGTQPQHF
TRBD2 TRBJ2-7 NA TRBV25-1 TGTGCCAGCAGTGATAAGCGGGAGTCCTACGAGCAGTACTTC CASSDKRESYEQYF
NA TRBJ1-1 once TRBV30 TGTGCCTGGAGTGGATTCAGGGCGATGAACACTGAAGCTTTCTTT CAWSGFRAMNTEAFF
TRBD1 TRBJ1-1 NA TRBV28 TGTGCCAGCAGTTCTACAGGGGAGGTGAACACTGAAGCTTTCTTT CASSSTGEVNTEAFF
TRBD1 TRBJ2-7 once TRBV6-2/TRBV6-3 TGTGCCAGCAGTGAGGACAGGAGCTCCTACGAGCAGTACTTC CASSEDRSSYEQYF
NA TRBJ2-2 NA TRBV10-3 TGTGCCATCAGTGAGTCATTTCCGAATACGAACACCGGGGAGCTGTTTTTT CAISESFPNTNTGELFF
NA TRBJ2-2 NA TRBV6-5 TGTGCCAGCAGCAACGGGGGCACCGGGGAGCTGTTTTTT CASSNGGTGELFF
NA TRBJ1-4 NA TRBV27 TGTGCCAGCAGTTTGGGCCGGGACATAAATGAAAAACTGTTTTTT CASSLGRDINEKLFF
TRBD2 TRBJ2-3 NA TRBV10-3 TGTGCCATCAGTCGCTCGGCTAGCGGGAGTCAAAGCACAGATACGCAGTATTTT CAISRSASGSQSTDTQYF
NA TRBJ2-3 NA TRBV6-4 TGTGCCAGCAGTGACAATCAGGCCGCAGATACGCAGTATTTT CASSDNQAADTQYF
NA TRBJ2-7 NA TRBV6-5 TGTGCCACCAGACAGATTTACGAGCAGTACTTC CATRQIYEQYF
NA TRBJ1-2 NA TRBV19 TGTGCCAGTAGTATCGGGGCTACTTTTTATGGCTACACCTTC CASSIGATFYGYTF